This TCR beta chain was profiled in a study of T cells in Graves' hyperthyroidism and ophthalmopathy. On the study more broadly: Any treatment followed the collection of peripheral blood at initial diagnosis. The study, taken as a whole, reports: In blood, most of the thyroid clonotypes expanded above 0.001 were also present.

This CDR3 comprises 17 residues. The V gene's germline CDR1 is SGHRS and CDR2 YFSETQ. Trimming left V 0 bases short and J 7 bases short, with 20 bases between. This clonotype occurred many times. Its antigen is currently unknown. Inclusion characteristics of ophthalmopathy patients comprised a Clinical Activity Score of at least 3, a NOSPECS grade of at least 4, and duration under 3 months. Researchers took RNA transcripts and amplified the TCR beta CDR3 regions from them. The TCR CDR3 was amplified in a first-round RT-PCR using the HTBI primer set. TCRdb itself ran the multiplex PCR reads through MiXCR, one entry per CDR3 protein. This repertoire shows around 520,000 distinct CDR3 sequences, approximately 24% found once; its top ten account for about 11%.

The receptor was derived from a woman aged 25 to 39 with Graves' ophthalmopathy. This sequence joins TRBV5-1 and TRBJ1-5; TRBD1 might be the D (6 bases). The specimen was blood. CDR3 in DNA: TGCGCCAGCAGCTTGGAACAGGGAGGGAGGGACAACCAGCCCCAGCATTTT. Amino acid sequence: CASSLEQGGRDNQPQHF.